This T cell receptor beta chain was observed in a study of T cell changes during pregnancy in multiple sclerosis. Profiled with immunoSEQ multiplex PCR; TCRdb holds only in-frame clones, not every one. The table includes some 54,000 clones, 93% detected once. Looked up from germline, CDR1 is SGHKS and CDR2 is YYEKEE (reference sequence). CDR3 length: 15 amino acids. Trimming cost V 0 bases and J 4 bases, with 14 bases left between them. The specimen comprised peripheral blood, sampled after pregnancy. The J gene is TRBJ2-7, the V gene TRBV5-5; D unresolved. The receptor's source is a female donor with multiple sclerosis, enrolled in a pregnancy study. CDR3 sequence: CASSLDASYSYEQYF. The CDR3 coding sequence is TGTGCCAGCAGCTTGGACGCGAGTTACTCGTACGAGCAGTACTTC.